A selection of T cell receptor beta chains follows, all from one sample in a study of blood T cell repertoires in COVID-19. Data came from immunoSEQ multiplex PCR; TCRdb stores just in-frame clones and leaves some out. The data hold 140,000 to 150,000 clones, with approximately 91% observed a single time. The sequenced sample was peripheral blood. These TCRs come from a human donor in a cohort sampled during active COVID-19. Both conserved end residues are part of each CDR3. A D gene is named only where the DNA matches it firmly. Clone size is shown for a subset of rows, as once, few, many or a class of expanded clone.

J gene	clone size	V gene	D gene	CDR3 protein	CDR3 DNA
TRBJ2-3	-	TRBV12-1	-	CASSPPSASTDTQYF	TGTGCCAGCAGCCCTCCAAGCGCTAGCACAGATACGCAGTATTTT
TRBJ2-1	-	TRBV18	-	CASSPRLATHNEQFF	TGTGCCAGCTCACCAAGGCTAGCGACCCATAATGAGCAGTTCTTC
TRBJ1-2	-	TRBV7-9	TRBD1	CASSLGGQGVYGYTF	TGTGCCAGCAGCTTAGGCGGACAGGGAGTCTATGGCTACACCTTC
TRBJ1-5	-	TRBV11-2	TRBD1	CASSPGGTAPNQPQHF	TGTGCCAGCAGCCCAGGCGGGACAGCCCCCAATCAGCCCCAGCATTTT
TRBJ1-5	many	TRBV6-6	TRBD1	CASSYGTEMGNQPQHF	TGTGCCAGCAGTTACGGGACAGAGATGGGCAATCAGCCCCAGCATTTT
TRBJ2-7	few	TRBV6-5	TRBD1	CASRDRIYEQYF	TGTGCCAGCAGGGACAGGATCTACGAGCAGTACTTC
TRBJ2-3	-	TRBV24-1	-	CATGTTYTDTQYF	TGTGCCACCGGGACAACGTATACAGATACGCAGTATTTT
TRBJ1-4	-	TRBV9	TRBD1	CASSPRTGANEKLFF	TGTGCCAGCAGCCCGAGGACAGGGGCGAATGAAAAACTGTTTTTT
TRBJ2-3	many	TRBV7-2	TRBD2	CASSWTSGGASGDTQYF	TGTGCCAGCAGCTGGACTAGCGGGGGGGCGTCGGGAGATACGCAGTATTTT
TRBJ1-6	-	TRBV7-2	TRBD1	CASRDRGQSFSNSPLHF	TGTGCCAGCAGGGACAGGGGGCAGAGTTTCAGTAATTCACCCCTCCACTTT
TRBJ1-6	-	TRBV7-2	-	CASSLVASLPRGARSPLHF	TGTGCCAGCAGCTTAGTCGCATCCTTACCTCGGGGGGCGCGATCACCCCTCCACTTT
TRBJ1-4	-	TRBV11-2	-	CASSLSAGDNEKLFF	TGTGCCAGCAGCTTATCGGCAGGGGATAATGAAAAACTGTTTTTT
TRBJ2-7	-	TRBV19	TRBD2	CASSISGSTYEQYF	TGTGCCAGTAGTATTAGCGGGAGCACCTACGAGCAGTACTTC
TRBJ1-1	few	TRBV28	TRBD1	CASSFSSGGRAEAFF	TGTGCCAGCAGTTTTAGCTCAGGGGGAAGGGCTGAAGCTTTCTTT
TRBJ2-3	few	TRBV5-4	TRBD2	CASSLGLAADTQYF	TGTGCCAGCAGCTTGGGGCTAGCGGCAGATACGCAGTATTTT
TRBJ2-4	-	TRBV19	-	CASSKGLGENIQYF	TGTGCCAGTAGTAAGGGACTGGGCGAAAACATTCAGTACTTC
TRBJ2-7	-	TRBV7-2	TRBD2	CASSLTTSGGTYEQYF	TGTGCCAGCAGCTTAACCACTAGCGGGGGAACCTACGAGCAGTACTTC
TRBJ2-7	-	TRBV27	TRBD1	CASSLRAGQVTYEQYF	TGTGCCAGCAGTTTACGGGCGGGACAGGTCACCTACGAGCAGTACTTC
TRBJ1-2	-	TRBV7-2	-	CASSLVIQTRQQYGYTF	TGTGCCAGCAGCTTAGTCATTCAGACGAGACAGCAGTATGGCTACACCTTC
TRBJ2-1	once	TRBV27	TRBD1	CASSPRTGKNEQFF	TGTGCCAGCAGTCCGAGGACAGGGAAGAATGAGCAGTTCTTC
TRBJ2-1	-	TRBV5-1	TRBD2	CASSSGTSGSEREQFF	TGCGCCAGCAGTTCCGGGACTAGCGGGAGTGAGAGGGAGCAGTTCTTC
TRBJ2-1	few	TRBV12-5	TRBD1	CASGLALGTAFSYNEQFF	TGTGCTAGTGGTTTGGCCCTCGGGACAGCCTTTTCCTACAATGAGCAGTTCTTC
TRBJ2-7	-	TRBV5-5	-	CASSLGQSELISYEQYF	TGTGCCAGCAGCTTGGGACAGAGTGAACTTATTTCCTACGAGCAGTACTTC
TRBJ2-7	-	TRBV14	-	CASSQNGGQYF	TGTGCCAGCAGCCAGAACGGTGGGCAGTACTTC
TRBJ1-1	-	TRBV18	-	CASSPDTEAFF	TGTGCCAGCTCACCCGACACTGAAGCTTTCTTT
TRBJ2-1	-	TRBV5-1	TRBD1	CASSYLQGGAYNEQFF	TGCGCCAGCAGCTATCTACAGGGGGGCGCATACAATGAGCAGTTCTTC
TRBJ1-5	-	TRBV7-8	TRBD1	CASSLAGAGGVKGQPQHF	TGTGCCAGCAGCTTAGCCGGGGCAGGGGGAGTCAAGGGTCAGCCCCAGCATTTT
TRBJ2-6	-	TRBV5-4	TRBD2	CASSSIAGGPLSGANVLTF	TGTGCCAGCAGCTCAATAGCGGGAGGGCCCCTATCTGGGGCCAACGTCCTGACTTTC
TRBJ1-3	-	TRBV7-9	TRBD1	CASSWNRGLDSGNTIYF	TGTGCCAGCAGCTGGAACAGGGGGCTTGACTCTGGAAACACCATATATTTT
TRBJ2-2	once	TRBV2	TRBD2	CASSDPGLAAAGELFF	TGTGCCAGCAGTGACCCTGGACTAGCGGCGGCCGGGGAGCTGTTTTTT
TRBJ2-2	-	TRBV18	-	CASSPGAGPTGELFF	TGTGCCAGCTCACCAGGGGCAGGGCCCACCGGGGAGCTGTTTTTT
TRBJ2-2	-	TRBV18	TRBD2	CASTWTSPNTGELFF	TGTGCCAGCACTTGGACTAGTCCGAACACCGGGGAGCTGTTTTTT
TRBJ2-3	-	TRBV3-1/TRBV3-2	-	CASSQDEGHGEDTQYF	TGTGCCAGCAGCCAAGATGAGGGACACGGGGAAGATACGCAGTATTTT
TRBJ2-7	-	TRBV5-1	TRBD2	CASSLTAGGGSYEQYF	TGCGCCAGCAGCTTGACCGCCGGGGGGGGTTCCTACGAGCAGTACTTC
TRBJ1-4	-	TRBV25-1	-	CASSEGGAGEKLFF	TGTGCCAGCAGTGAAGGAGGAGCGGGTGAAAAACTGTTTTTT
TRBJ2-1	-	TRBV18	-	CASSPRGGPNNEQFF	TGTGCCAGCTCACCACGGGGGGGCCCGAACAATGAGCAGTTCTTC
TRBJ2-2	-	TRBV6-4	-	CASSPRSGELFF	TGTGCCAGCAGCCCGCGGTCCGGGGAGCTGTTTTTT
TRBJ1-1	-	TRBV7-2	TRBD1	CASRGQMNTEAFF	TGTGCCAGCAGGGGACAGATGAACACTGAAGCTTTCTTT
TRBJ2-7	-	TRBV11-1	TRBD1	CASSPGTANYEQYF	TGTGCCAGCAGTCCCGGGACAGCTAACTACGAGCAGTACTTC
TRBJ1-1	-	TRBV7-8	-	CASSPGGARGAFF	TGTGCCAGCAGCCCGGGGGGTGCCCGGGGAGCTTTCTTT
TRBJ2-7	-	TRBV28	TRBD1	CASSSFPGQGQHEQYF	TGTGCCAGCAGTTCTTTTCCGGGACAGGGGCAACACGAGCAGTACTTC
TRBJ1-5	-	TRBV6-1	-	CASSEWVGRALSNQPQHF	TGTGCCAGCAGCGAATGGGTTGGCAGGGCCCTTAGCAATCAGCCCCAGCATTTT
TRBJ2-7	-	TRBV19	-	CASSIRDTSYEQYF	TGTGCCAGTAGTATTCGGGACACCTCCTACGAGCAGTACTTC
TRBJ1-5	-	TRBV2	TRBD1	CASRMDRGSNQPQHF	TGTGCCAGCAGAATGGACAGGGGGAGCAATCAGCCCCAGCATTTT
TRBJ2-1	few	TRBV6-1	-	CASSGPGSGLLLDEQFF	TGTGCCAGCAGTGGACCCGGGAGTGGACTACTTTTGGATGAGCAGTTCTTC
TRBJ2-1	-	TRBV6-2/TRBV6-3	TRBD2	CASSPRQTSGRAHEQFF	TGTGCCAGCAGTCCCAGACAGACTAGCGGGAGGGCTCATGAGCAGTTCTTC
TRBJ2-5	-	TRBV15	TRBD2	CATRVTSEETQYF	TGTGCCACCAGAGTAACTAGCGAAGAGACCCAGTACTTC
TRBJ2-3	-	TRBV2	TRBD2	CASKSGTSGGRTDTQYF	TGTGCCAGCAAATCCGGGACTAGCGGGGGTCGGACAGATACGCAGTATTTT
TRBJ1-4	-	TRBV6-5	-	CASRRTTNEKLFF	TGTGCCAGCAGGAGGACAACAAATGAAAAACTGTTTTTT
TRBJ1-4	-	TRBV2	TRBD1	CASSERTGENEKLFF	TGTGCCAGCAGTGAGCGGACAGGGGAAAATGAAAAACTGTTTTTT
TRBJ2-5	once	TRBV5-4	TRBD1	CASSEDRPQETQYF	TGTGCCAGCAGTGAGGACAGGCCACAAGAGACCCAGTACTTC
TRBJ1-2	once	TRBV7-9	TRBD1	CASRMTGPYTF	TGTGCCAGCAGGATGACAGGGCCCTACACCTTC
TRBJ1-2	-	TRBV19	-	CASSIGGTSNGYTF	TGTGCCAGTAGTATAGGAGGCACCTCGAATGGCTACACCTTC
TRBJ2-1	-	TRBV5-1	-	CASSGAGSYNEQFF	TGCGCCAGCAGCGGCGCGGGGTCATACAATGAGCAGTTCTTC
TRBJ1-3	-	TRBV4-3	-	CASSQDSSEVAGNTIYF	TGCGCCAGCAGCCAAGATTCCTCGGAGGTGGCTGGAAACACCATATATTTT